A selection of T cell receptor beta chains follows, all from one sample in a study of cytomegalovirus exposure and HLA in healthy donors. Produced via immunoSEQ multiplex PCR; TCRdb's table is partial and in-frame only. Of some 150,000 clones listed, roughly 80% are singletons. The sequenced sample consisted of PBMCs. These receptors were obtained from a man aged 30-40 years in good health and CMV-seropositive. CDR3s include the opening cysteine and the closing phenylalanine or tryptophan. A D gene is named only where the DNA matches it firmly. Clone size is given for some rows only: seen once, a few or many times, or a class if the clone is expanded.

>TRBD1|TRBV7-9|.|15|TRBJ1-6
CASSTRQGRNSPLHF
TGTGCCAGCAGCACCAGACAGGGGCGGAATTCACCCCTCCACTTT
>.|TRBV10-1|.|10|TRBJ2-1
CASRRGEQFF
TGCGCCAGCAGGAGAGGTGAGCAGTTCTTC
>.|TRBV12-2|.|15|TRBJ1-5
CASRLEGQGNQPQHF
TGTGCAAGTCGCTTAGAGGGACAGGGCAACCAGCCCCAGCATTTT
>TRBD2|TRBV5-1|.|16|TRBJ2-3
CASSPGLADFTDTQYF
TGCGCCAGCAGCCCTGGACTAGCGGACTTCACAGATACGCAGTATTTT
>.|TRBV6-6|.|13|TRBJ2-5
CASRRSLQETQYF
TGTGCCAGCAGGCGCTCTTTGCAAGAGACCCAGTACTTC
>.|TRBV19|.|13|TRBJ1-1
CASSTGGNTEAFF
TGTGCCAGTAGTACGGGTGGGAACACTGAAGCTTTCTTT
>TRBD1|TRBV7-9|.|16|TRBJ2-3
CASSLRGQGAADTQYF
TGTGCCAGCAGCCTCCGGGGACAGGGGGCCGCAGATACGCAGTATTTT
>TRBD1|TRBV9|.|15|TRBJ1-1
CASTKRTGSYTEAFF
TGTGCCAGTACAAAGCGGACAGGGTCTTACACTGAAGCTTTCTTT
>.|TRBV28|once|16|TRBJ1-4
CASSFSGALANEKLFF
TGTGCCAGCAGTTTCTCAGGGGCGCTGGCTAATGAAAAACTGTTTTTT
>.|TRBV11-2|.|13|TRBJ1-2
CASSLAGVRGYTF
TGTGCCAGCAGCTTAGCCGGGGTGAGGGGCTACACCTTC
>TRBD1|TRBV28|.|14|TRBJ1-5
CASSGTASNQPQHF
TGTGCCAGCAGTGGGACAGCCAGCAATCAGCCCCAGCATTTT
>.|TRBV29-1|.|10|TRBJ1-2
CSGDGGGYTF
TGCAGCGGGGACGGGGGTGGCTACACCTTC
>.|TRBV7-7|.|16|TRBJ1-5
CASSLIRGESNQPQHF
TGTGCCAGCAGCTTAATCAGGGGAGAATCCAATCAGCCCCAGCATTTT
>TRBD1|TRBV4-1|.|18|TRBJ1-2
CASSQVLARDRTNYGYTF
TGCGCCAGCAGCCAAGTATTAGCGAGGGACAGGACTAACTATGGCTACACCTTC
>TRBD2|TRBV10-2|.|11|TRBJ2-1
CASWGGGEQFF
TGCGCCAGCTGGGGCGGGGGAGAGCAGTTCTTC
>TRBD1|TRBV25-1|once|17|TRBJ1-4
CASTHPDRESTNEKLFF
TGTGCCAGCACCCACCCAGACAGGGAATCAACTAATGAAAAACTGTTTTTT
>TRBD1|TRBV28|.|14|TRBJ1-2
CASSFRGRNYGYTF
TGTGCCAGCAGTTTTAGGGGGCGGAACTATGGCTACACCTTC
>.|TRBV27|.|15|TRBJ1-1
CASSLFGVSDTEAFF
TGTGCCAGCAGTTTATTCGGGGTGTCGGACACTGAAGCTTTCTTT
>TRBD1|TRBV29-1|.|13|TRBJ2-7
CSVIEQGQDEQYF
TGCAGCGTTATCGAGCAGGGACAGGACGAGCAGTACTTC
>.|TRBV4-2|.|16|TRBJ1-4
CASSQAPGTTLEKLFF
TGTGCCAGCAGCCAAGCCCCGGGTACTACATTGGAAAAACTGTTTTTT
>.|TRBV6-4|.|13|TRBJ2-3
CASSFRETDTQYF
TGTGCCAGCAGTTTTCGGGAAACAGATACGCAGTATTTT
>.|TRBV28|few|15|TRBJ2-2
CASSSSGGAPGELFF
TGTGCCAGCAGCTCATCCGGCGGGGCCCCCGGGGAGCTGTTTTTT
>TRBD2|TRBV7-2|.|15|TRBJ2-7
CASSIQRGGNYEQYF
TGTGCCAGCAGCATACAGCGGGGGGGCAATTACGAGCAGTACTTC
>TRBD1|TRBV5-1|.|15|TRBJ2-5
CASRQDRGLQETQYF
TGCGCCAGCAGGCAGGACAGGGGCCTTCAAGAGACCCAGTACTTC
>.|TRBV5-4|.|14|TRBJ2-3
CASSSSVATYTQYF
TGTGCCAGCAGCTCTAGCGTTGCCACATATACGCAGTATTTT
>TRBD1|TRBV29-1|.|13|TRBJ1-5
CSHAGGSNQPQHF
TGCAGCCATGCAGGGGGTAGCAATCAGCCCCAGCATTTT
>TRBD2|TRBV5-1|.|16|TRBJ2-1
CASSLAVAGGFNEQFF
TGCGCCAGCAGCTTGGCGGTGGCGGGGGGATTCAATGAGCAGTTCTTC
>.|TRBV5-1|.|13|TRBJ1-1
CASSFGGNTEAFF
TGCGCCAGCAGCTTCGGGGGTAACACTGAAGCTTTCTTT